This T cell receptor (beta chain) stems from a study of Graves' ophthalmopathy and Graves' hyperthyroidism. The study's findings and limits: Blood repertoires reportedly contained most expanded thyroid clonotypes above 0.001 frequency.

This CDR3 contains 16 residues. Germline-derived CDR1 and CDR2 are SGHRS and YFSETQ. Trimming removed 7 bases at V and 0 bases at J, with 19 bases between. RNA transcripts provided the template for amplifying TCR beta CDR3 regions. HTBI primers served in a first-round RT-PCR, which a second-round multiplex PCR followed. TCRdb processed the multiplex PCR reads anew with MiXCR; each CDR3 protein has one entry. This sample has 300,000 to 400,000 distinct CDR3 sequences, with roughly 17% found just once. There are many counts of this clonotype. Antigen specificity is unknown. The chain has TRBV5-1 and TRBJ1-1; no clear D. The sequence was obtained from an adult man with Graves' ophthalmopathy. The sequenced sample consisted of peripheral blood. The CDR3 here is CASSTQVSRMNTEAFF. The CDR3 nucleotides read TGCGCCAGCTCGACCCAAGTATCCAGAATGAACACTGAAGCTTTCTTT.